This T cell receptor (beta chain) was captured by sequencing in a study of cytomegalovirus exposure and HLA in healthy donors. The study's findings and limits: The only immune exposure information that was available was CMV serostatus.

13 Jbeta primers and 60 Vbeta primers were used for the PCR. Repertoires were generated with immunoSEQ multiplex PCR, while TCRdb's copy carries only in-frame clones and drops some. In the table there are 50,000 to 60,000 clones, about three quarters of which are singletons. Remarks on this clone: Its antigen remains unknown. Other DNA sequences in the sample encode the same CDR3.

The sample was PBMCs. The clonotype comes from a middle-aged woman in good health and CMV-seropositive.

The CDR3 bases are TGTGCCAGCAGCCCAACGGGGGGGGCGGGAGAGACCCAGTACTTC. Its translation: CASSPTGGAGETQYF. The gene calls are TRBV7-2 and TRBJ2-5; 8 nucleotides line up with TRBD2. V lost 5 bases, J lost 4 bases, and 9 bases stayed unmatched. The germline gives CDR1 SGHTA, CDR2 FQGNSA. The CDR3 covers 15 residues.